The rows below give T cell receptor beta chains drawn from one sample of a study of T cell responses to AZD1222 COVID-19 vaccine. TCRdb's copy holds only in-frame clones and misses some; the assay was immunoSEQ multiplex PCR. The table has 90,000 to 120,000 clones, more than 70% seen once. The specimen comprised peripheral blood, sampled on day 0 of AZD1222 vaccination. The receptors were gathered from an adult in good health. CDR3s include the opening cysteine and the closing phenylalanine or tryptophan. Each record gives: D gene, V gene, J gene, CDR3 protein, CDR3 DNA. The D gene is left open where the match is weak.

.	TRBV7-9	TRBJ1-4	CASSPAGGANEKLFF	TGTGCCAGCAGCCCAGCGGGGGGGGCTAATGAAAAACTGTTTTTT
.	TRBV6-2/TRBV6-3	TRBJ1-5	CASSRPRSLGNQPQHF	TGTGCCAGCAGTCGCCCCCGGAGTTTGGGCAATCAGCCCCAGCATTTT
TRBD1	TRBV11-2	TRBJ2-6	CASSFRQGAKVSGANVLTF	TGTGCCAGCAGCTTCCGACAGGGGGCTAAGGTGTCTGGGGCCAACGTCCTGACTTTC
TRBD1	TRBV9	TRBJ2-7	CASSLGQGPYEQYF	TGTGCCAGCAGCTTAGGACAGGGCCCCTACGAGCAGTACTTC
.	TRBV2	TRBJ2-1	CASTLKSEQFF	TGTGCCAGCACCCTCAAATCTGAGCAGTTCTTC
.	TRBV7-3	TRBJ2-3	CASSSIPPDTQYF	TGTGCCAGCAGCTCAATTCCCCCAGATACGCAGTATTTT
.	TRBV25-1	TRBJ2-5	CASSESGAQETQYF	TGTGCCAGCAGTGAATCGGGGGCTCAAGAGACCCAGTACTTC
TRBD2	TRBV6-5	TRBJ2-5	CASSYSGLAEETQYF	TGTGCCAGCAGTTACTCCGGACTAGCGGAAGAGACCCAGTACTTC
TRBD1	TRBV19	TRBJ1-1	CASSLRQGAHTEAFF	TGTGCCAGTAGTCTCCGACAGGGGGCGCATACTGAAGCTTTCTTT
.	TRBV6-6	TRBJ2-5	CASSYSNLQETQYF	TGTGCCAGCAGTTACTCGAACCTCCAGGAGACCCAGTACTTC